The subject of this entry is one T cell receptor beta chain. Its recognized antigen is unknown. Base qualities were left out, and no much larger clone turns up one base away. CD8 naive samples consisted of CD45RO-negative cells that were positively selected for CCR7, yielding a CD45RA+CCR7+ population without TemRA cells. Healthy HIV-negative adults with no recently reported acute infections or vaccinations were included as donors. Only Caucasian adults living in Nashville, Tennessee, USA were represented among the donors. After blood collection by leukapheresis, PBMCs were isolated using Ficoll-Histopaque density gradient centrifugation and then cryopreserved in the vapor phase of liquid nitrogen. Purity and quantity of every magnetically sorted T cell population were checked by analytical flow cytometry. From each sorted fraction, genomic DNA was isolated and quantified by UV absorbance on a Nanodrop 2000c.

The data are from a study of shared clonotypes between healthy human individuals (dated by TCRdb to about 2020). Broadly, across the study: A few men and a couple of women, aged 18 to 49 years, made up the cohort. For each donor, three plates each were used for CD4 naive and CD4 memory, two plates were used for CD8 naive, and one plate was used for CD8 memory. The study deeply sequenced blood TCR repertoires of about five healthy adults to estimate repertoire size and the extent of clonotype sharing between individuals. To increase sequencing depth and limit assay-specific biases, TCR repertoire library preparation and sequencing were carried out by different laboratories using diverse techniques. Each donor's leukapheresis produced roughly between roughly 0.94 and 9.5 billion PBMCs.

General conclusions and limits of the study: Estimated clonotype richness was generally larger for naive than for memory subsets. Pairwise subsampling indicated that sequencing depth was expected to affect the degree of clonotype sharing among donors. Compared with non-shared clonotypes, the clonotypes found in all four sorted-subset donors had higher generation probabilities. Sampling was restricted to blood, and TCR repertoires in tissue are likely to differ from TCR repertoires in blood. Incomplete sequencing was indicated by rarefaction of sorted-subset datasets, despite the large sequencing depth. Sharing across four donors was observed for approximately 5% of naive CD4, under 4% of naive CD8, about 2.3% of memory CD4, and roughly 0.4% of memory CD8 clonotypes. Because the study included a small number of donors, the genetic and exposure-history diversity represented was limited.

Using the deep immunoSEQ assay, TCR CDR3 regions were amplified from genomic DNA by multiplex PCR. Genomic DNA extracted from each cell subset was distributed evenly over all wells of several immunoSEQ 96-well plates, and each plate served as one replicate. For sorted subsets, about 220 ng of genomic DNA, equivalent to some 33,000 T cell genomes, went into each replicate PCR. Purified libraries were measured with a Qubit 3.0 fluorometer, size-checked on a Bioanalyzer 2100, and measured again with the KAPA Library Quantification kit. Every immunoSEQ 96-well plate was sequenced on a separate single-read 150-cycle Illumina NextSeq 550 flow cell. As for the authors' bioinformatics: Because the immunoSEQ output held only junctional sequences and lacked quality scores, the filtering could not match the filtering applied to full-length reads. Sequences were annotated with PyIR, a Python wrapper for IgBLAST v1.9, and V/J genes and CDR3 were assigned using IMGT germline references. Reads were filtered out if the reads had weak V/J assignments (E-value above 1e-6), no CDR3, stop codons, out-of-frame junctions, or ambiguous translated residues. V3J clonotypes were defined as sequences sharing an identical inferred V gene, J gene, and CDR3 amino acid sequence. The percentage overlap between two repertoires was calculated by dividing the number of shared unique clonotypes by the size of the smaller repertoire. Repertoire richness was assessed with RTK rarefaction, the Chao1 estimator, and Recon v2.1 estimates of unobserved clonotypes. Generation probabilities were computed with OLGA for all TCRbeta clonotypes obtained by the gDNA method from several donors. TCRdb carries this immuneACCESS record with in-frame sequences only. Its versions omit some clonotypes, under half of them owing to an unresolved V gene in the studies checked, with the rest unexplained. The D gene and trimming were derived from the DNA, and the V and J assignments and clone size from that table. Present in this sample are hundreds of thousands of clones, almost 95% of which were seen just once. Approximately 25% of the sample lies in the top ten.

CDR1 and CDR2, looked up from the germline V gene, are SGHTA and FQGNSA. The CDR3 spans 20 residues, from the cysteine through the phenylalanine. Left in the record is the CDR3 DNA by itself, 60 bases read in frame from the first base. The junction shows trimming of 0 bases on V and 4 bases on J, and the gene matches do not reach 15 bases of it. The TCR comes from a man aged 25-45 years in good health. The sequencing input was naive CD8+ T cells sorted from blood. The label giving this sample's cell subset or site can be read as: CD45RA+CCR7+. The receptor chain draws on TRBV7-2 and TRBJ2-3; 11 central nucleotides agree with TRBD2. The CDR3 loop reads CASSLARSRVAGGLADTQYF. The nucleotide sequence reads as follows: TGTGCCAGCAGCTTAGCTAGGTCCCGGGTAGCGGGAGGGCTCGCAGATACGCAGTATTTT.